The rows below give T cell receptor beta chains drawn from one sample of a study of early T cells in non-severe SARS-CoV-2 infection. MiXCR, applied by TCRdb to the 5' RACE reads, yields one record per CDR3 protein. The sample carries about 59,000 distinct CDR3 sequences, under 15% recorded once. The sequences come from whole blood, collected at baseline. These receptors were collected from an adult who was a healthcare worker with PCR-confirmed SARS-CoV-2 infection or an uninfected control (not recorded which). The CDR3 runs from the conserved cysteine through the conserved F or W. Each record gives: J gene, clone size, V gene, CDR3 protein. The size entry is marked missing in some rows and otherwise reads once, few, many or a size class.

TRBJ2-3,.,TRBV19,CASQTSGGPTNFTDTQYF
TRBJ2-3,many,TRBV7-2,CASSLVSGQTDTQYF
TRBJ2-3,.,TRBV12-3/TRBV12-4,CASSRGHHLSTDTQYF
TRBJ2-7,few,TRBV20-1,CSARFPGPSYEQYF
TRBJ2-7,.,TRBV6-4,CASRASGELRQYF
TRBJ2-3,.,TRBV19,CASTGTSSIADTQYF
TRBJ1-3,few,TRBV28,CASSLVRGKGNTIYF
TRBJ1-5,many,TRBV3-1,CASSQGGGYSNQPQHF
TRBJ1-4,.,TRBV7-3,CASSPTGTDEKLFF
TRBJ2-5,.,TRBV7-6,CASSSRDNAQETQYF
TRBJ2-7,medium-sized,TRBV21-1,CASSKEGQGLSSYEQYF
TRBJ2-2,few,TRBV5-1,CASRLTTGAITGELFF
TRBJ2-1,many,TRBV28,CASTRDSSSYNEQFF
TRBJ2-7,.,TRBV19,CASSPGPPPYEQYF
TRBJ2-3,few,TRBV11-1,CASSYERGYTDTQYF
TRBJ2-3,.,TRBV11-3,CASGAGTAVGDTQYF
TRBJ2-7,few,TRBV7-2,CASSPRTGMNEQYF
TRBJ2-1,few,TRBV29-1,CSVNGRALSNEQFF
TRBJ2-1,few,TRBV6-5,CASSYNGYNEQFF
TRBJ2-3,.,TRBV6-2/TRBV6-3,CASSIGTDTDTQYF
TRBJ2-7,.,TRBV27,CASSYTWGQGEDEQYF
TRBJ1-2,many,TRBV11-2,CASRRPGQGNYGYTF
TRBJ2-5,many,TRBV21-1,CASSKEKQGGQETQYF